This T cell receptor (beta chain) was identified during a study of neurological immune-mediated disorders (dated by TCRdb to about 2019). Study-level background: Among the 35 or so multiple sclerosis patients, relapsing-remitting MS was present in roughly 30 and secondary progressive MS was present in 3. Peripheral blood TCR-beta repertoires from HTLV-I-associated myelopathy (HAM/TSP) patients, multiple sclerosis patients and healthy controls were compared by UMI-based sequencing. Longitudinal samples, technical triplicates and paired sorted CD4+ and CD8+ T-cell subsets, alongside PBMC samples, were included among the 106 TCR-beta libraries. Of the approximately 70 subjects in the cohort, about 14 were HAM/TSP patients, around 34 were multiple sclerosis patients, and some 20 were healthy controls.

Unsorted PBMC libraries were generated from 2 million PBMCs stored in RNAlater at -80 °C until RNA extraction. The multiple sclerosis patients were enrolled in a US clinical protocol that evaluated disease progression with magnetic resonance imaging. Peripheral blood was subjected to Ficoll-Hypaque density gradient centrifugation to isolate PBMCs, which were then cryopreserved in liquid nitrogen. cDNA synthesis used template-switch 5'RACE with a primer carrying a 10-nucleotide random unique molecular identifier tagging each TCR transcript. Each sequencing run produced over 180 million TCR-beta sequences covering 15-18 subjects. The RNeasy kit was used for extraction of total RNA. TCR-beta VDJ regions were amplified with primers for the TCR constant region and the 5'RACE anchor, using the KAPA Real-time Library Amplification kit. Sample indexes and Illumina adaptors were added in a first PCR, and a second PCR then increased library yield. The roughly 650 bp TCR product was size-selected on a 2% E-gel SizeSelection system after Ampure bead purification. Before pooling, libraries had their quality checked on a Bioanalyzer, their concentration measured with Qubit, and their quantity determined with the Kapa Library Quantification kit. Libraries were sequenced paired-end 2 x 150 bp on an Illumina HiSeq 2500. To increase sequence diversity, 25-30% phiX was spiked into each library pool. As for the authors' bioinformatics: The quality-filtered reads were processed with the UMI-based MiGEC pipeline, whose error correction step removed more than 80% of the raw TCR sequences. VDJ genes were aligned to IMGT germline references, and clonotypes were defined by unique CDR3 amino acid sequence plus V-J genes. Clonal expansion, Shannon diversity, and CDR3 relatedness (CalcPairwiseDistances, ClusterSamples) were evaluated with VDJtools, and phylogenetic trees were built with CLCbio workbench. A clone was classed as expanded if it had 8 or more unique UMIs, a cutoff based on coefficient-of-variation modelling across technical triplicates. Clones were called with MiXCR by TCRdb after fastp trimmed the public reads at Q25, and only in-frame beta chains were retained. Here each entry gathers all rows of one CDR3 protein and keeps the most common genes and DNA. What appears here as the V and J calls and clone size reflects TCRdb's work, not the paper's. Here the sample has 35,000 to 40,000 distinct CDR3 sequences; approximately 2.4% occur a single time. The top ten hold about 2.4% of the sample.

This clonotype was seen ten or more times. Its antigen specificity is not known. Per-base quality was not reported, and no clone a single base away is much larger than it. Overall study outcomes, separate from this receptor: In a phylogenetic analysis, the repertoires of 18 out of 34 MS patients fell into a single cluster of related CDR3 sequences, pointing to a possible signature at the repertoire level. TCR clonal expansion was highest in HAM/TSP patients and lowest in MS patients, with MS patients falling below even healthy controls. Expanded clones from different subjects shared no identical CDR3 amino acid sequences, which suggests that TCR-beta repertoires were private in all groups. The MS cluster showed no association with clinical or MRI features, and the authors stated that larger cohorts are needed.

The germline V gene (reference sequence) yields DFQATT for CDR1 and SNEGSKA for CDR2. V loses 1 base, J loses 5 bases, and the germline ends lie 10 bases apart. CDR3 length: 13 amino acids, cysteine to phenylalanine. Here the CDR3 DNA is all that survives: 39 bases in frame from base 1. This receptor was taken from a middle-aged man with multiple sclerosis. The chain uses TRBV20-1 and TRBJ2-3, with the D gene call left open. The sequencing sample was made of PBMCs. The nucleotide sequence is TGCAGTGCTAGAGTAGAAGCCGGAGATACGCAGTATTTT. Its coded protein is CSARVEAGDTQYF.